This TCR beta chain was sequenced in a study of Tregs in tolerant kidney transplant recipients. The V gene end was trimmed by 5 bases and the J gene end by 4 bases; junction bases not matched to a gene: 5. The germline gives CDR1 MNHEY, CDR2 SVGAGI. The CDR3 is made up of 15 amino acids. Assay used: immunoSEQ multiplex PCR; TCRdb lists only in-frame clones, some missing. The table records roughly 80,000 clones, around 90% of them present only once. Notes on the study in general: No direct test of biological reproducibility was done here. Antigen-driven expansion was suggested because donor-specific Tregs expanded more than all Tregs in tolerant patients.

Worth noting for this clone: Antigen: not known.

The chain combines TRBV6-5 with TRBJ2-2; 9 bases fit TRBD2. The clonotype was recovered from a human donor who received a combined kidney and bone marrow transplant. The source material was Tregs from blood, sampled before the transplant. The DNA of the CDR3 is TGTGCCAGCAGTCAGGGGACTAGCCGCACCGGGGAGCTGTTTTTT. It yields the protein CASSQGTSRTGELFF.